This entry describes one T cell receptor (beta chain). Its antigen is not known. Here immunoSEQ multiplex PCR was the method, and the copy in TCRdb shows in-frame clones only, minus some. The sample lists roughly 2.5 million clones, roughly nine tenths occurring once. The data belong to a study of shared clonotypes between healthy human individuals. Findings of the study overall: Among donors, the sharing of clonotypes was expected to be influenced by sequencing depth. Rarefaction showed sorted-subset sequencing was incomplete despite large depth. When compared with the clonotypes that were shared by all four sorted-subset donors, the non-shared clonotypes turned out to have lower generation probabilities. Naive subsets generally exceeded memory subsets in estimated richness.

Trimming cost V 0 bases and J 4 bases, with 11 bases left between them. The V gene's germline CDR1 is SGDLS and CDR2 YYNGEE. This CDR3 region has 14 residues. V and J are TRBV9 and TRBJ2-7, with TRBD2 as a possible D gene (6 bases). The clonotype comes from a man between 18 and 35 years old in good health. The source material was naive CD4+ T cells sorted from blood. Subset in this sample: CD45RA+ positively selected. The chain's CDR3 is CASSVGGGKYEQYF. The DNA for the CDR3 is TGTGCCAGCAGCGTAGGTGGGGGGAAGTACGAGCAGTACTTC. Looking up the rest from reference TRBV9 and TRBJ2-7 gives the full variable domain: DSGVTQTPKHLITATGQRVTLRCSPRSGDLSVYWYQQSLDQGLQFLIQYYNGEERAKGNILERFSAQQFPDLHSELNLSSLELGDSALYFCASSVGGGKYEQYFGPGTRLTVT.